This TCR beta chain was identified in a study of STAT5B mutations in CD4+ large granular lymphocyte leukemia. General observations from the study: The CD4+ versus CD8+ T-LGLL clonality difference may reflect limited sample size.

Regarding this clone: Its antigen remains unidentified.

Only in-frame clones appear in the TCRdb table, and some are missing; sequencing was by immunoSEQ multiplex PCR. The table records 30,000 or so clones, approximately 79% of them present only once. The CDR3 sequence is 14 residues long. CDR1 SGHRS and CDR2 YFSETQ come from the germline V gene. The germline V and J ends were trimmed by 4 bases and 5 bases, with 12 bases remaining between them. This receptor was taken from a human donor in good health. The chain links TRBV5-1 to TRBJ2-2; no reliable D call. The sample consisted of CD4+ T cells from blood buffy coats. CDR3 in amino acids: CASSLRATTGELFF. CDR3 bases: TGCGCCAGCAGCCTCCGGGCCACGACCGGGGAGCTGTTTTTT.